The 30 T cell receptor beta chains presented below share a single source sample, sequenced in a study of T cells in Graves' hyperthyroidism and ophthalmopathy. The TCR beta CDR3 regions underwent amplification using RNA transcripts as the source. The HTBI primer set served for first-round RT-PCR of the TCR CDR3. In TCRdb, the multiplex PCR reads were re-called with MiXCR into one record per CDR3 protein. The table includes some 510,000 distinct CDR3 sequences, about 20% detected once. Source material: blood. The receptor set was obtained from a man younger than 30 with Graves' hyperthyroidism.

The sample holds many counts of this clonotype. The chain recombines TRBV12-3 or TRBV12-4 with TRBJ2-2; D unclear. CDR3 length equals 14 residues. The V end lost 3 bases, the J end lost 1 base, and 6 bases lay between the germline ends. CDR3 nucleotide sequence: TGTGCCAGCAGTTTTACACGGAACACCGGGGAGCTGTTTTTT. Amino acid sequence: CASSFTRNTGELFF.

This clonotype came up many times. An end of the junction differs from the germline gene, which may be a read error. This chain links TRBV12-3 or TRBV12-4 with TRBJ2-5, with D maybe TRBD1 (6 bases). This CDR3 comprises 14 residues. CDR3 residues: CASTLQGSQETQYF. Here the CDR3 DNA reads TGTGCCAGCACTTTACAGGGATCCCAAGAGACCCAGTACTTC.

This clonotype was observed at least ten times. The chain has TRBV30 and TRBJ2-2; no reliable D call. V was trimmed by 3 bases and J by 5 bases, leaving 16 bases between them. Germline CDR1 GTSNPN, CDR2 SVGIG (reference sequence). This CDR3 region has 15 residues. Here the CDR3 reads CAWSPFTGRTGELFF. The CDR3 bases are TGTGCCTGGAGCCCTTTCACGGGTCGAACCGGGGAGCTGTTTTTT. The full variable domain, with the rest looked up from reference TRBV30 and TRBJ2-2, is SQTIHQWPATLVQPVGSPLSLECTVEGTSNPNLYWYRQAAGRGLQLLFYSVGIGQISSEVPQNLSASRPQDRQFILSSKKLLLSDSGFYLCAWSPFTGRTGELFFGEGSRLTVL.

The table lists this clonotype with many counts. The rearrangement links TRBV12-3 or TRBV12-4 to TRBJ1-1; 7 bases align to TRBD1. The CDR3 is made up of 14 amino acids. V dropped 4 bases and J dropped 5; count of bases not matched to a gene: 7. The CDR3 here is CASSSNRGRTEAFF. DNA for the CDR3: TGTGCCAGCAGTTCCAACAGGGGACGAACTGAAGCTTTCTTT.

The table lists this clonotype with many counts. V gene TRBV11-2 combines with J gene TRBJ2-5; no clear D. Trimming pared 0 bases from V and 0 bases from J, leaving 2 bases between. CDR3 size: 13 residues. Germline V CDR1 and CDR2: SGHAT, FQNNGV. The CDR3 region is CASSLEHQETQYF. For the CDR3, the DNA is TGTGCCAGCAGCTTAGAGCACCAAGAGACCCAGTACTTC.

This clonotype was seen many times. The DNA of the CDR3 is TGTGCCAGCAGTCCGCCCCACGGTCCCTCCTACGAGCAGTACTTC. Encoded protein: CASSPPHGPSYEQYF. The J gene is TRBJ2-7, the V gene TRBV12-3 or TRBV12-4; no reliable D call. This CDR3 has 15 residues. V was clipped by 5 bases and J by 0 bases, with 14 bases between them.

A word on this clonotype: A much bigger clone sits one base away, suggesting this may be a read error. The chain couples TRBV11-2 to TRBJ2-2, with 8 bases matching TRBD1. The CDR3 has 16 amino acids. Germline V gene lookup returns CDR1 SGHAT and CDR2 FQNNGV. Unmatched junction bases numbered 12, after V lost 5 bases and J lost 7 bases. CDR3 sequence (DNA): TGTGCCAGCAGCACCCTTTGGGACAGGTTCATCGGGGAGCTGTTTTTT. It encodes CASSTLWDRFIGELFF.

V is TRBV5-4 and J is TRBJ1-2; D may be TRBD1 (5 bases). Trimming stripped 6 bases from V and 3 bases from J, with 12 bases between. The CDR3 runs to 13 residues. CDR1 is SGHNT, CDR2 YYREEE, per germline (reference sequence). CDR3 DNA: TGTGCCAGCACCGAACCAGGGTACTATGGCTACACCTTC. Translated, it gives CASTEPGYYGYTF.

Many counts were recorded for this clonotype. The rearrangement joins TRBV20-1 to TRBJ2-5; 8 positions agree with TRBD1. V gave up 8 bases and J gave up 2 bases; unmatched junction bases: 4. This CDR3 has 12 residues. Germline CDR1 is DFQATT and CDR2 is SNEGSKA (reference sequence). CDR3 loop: CSTGGPQETQYF. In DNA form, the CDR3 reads TGCAGTACAGGGGGACCACAAGAGACCCAGTACTTC.

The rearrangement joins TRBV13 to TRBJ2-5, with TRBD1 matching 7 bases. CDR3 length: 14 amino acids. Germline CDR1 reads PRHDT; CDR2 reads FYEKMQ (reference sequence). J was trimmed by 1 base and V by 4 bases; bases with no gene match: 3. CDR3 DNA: TGTGCCAGCAGCTCCTGGACAGGCCAAGAGACCCAGTACTTC. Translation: CASSSWTGQETQYF.

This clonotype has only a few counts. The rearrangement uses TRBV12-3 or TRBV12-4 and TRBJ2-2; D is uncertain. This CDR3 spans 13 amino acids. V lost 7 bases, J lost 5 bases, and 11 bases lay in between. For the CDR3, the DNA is TGTGCCAGCACTCTGGTAGGGACCGGGGAGCTGTTTTTT. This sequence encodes CASTLVGTGELFF.

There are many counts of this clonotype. The DNA of the CDR3 is TGTGCCAGCAGCTCCGAACGGACAGCCCAAGCTGCAAACACCATATATTTT. It yields the protein CASSSERTAQAANTIYF. This chain joins TRBV5-4 and TRBJ1-3; tentative D call: TRBD1 (6 bases). The germline V gene has CDR1 SGHNT and CDR2 YYREEE (reference sequence). The V and J ends lost 3 bases and 6 bases respectively, with 22 bases between them. The CDR3 contains 17 residues.

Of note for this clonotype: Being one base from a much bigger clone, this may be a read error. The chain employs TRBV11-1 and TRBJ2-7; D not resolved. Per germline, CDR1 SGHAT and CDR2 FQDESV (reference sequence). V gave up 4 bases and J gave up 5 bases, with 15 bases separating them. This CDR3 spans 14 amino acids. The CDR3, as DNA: TGTGCCAGCAGCTCCCGATTACGGGTCAACGAGCAGTACGTC. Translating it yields CASSSRLRVNEQYV.

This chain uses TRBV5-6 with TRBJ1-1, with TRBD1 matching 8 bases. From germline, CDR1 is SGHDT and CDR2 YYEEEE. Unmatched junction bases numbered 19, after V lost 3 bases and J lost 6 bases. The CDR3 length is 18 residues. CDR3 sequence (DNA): TGTGCCAGCAGCTCGGGGACAGGCTCCGTGAAAGTTTACGCTGAAGCTTTCTTT. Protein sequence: CASSSGTGSVKVYAEAFF.

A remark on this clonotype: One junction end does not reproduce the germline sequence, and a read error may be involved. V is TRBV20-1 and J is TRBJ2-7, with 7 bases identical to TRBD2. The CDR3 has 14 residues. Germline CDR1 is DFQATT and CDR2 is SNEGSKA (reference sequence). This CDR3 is CSPSIQRDSYEQYF. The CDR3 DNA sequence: TGCAGTCCTAGTATCCAGCGGGACTCCTACGAGCAGTACTTC.

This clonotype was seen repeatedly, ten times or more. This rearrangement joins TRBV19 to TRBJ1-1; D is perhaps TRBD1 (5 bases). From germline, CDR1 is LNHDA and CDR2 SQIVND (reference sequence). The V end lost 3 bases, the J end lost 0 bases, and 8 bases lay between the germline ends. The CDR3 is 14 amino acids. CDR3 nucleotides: TGTGCCAGTAGTATCGCAGGGCTGAACACTGAAGCTTTCTTT. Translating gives CASSIAGLNTEAFF.

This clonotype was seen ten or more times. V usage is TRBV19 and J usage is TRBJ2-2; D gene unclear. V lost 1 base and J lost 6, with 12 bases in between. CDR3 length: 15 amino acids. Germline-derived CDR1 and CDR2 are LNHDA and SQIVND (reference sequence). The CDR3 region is CASSIVGLFAGELFF. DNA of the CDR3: TGTGCCAGTAGTATAGTTGGGCTATTTGCCGGGGAGCTGTTTTTT.

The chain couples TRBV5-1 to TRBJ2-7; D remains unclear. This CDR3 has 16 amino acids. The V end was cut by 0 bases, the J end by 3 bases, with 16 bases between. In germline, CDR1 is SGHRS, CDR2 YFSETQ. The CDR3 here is CASSLEAATTSYEQYF. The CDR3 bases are TGCGCCAGCAGCTTGGAGGCTGCGACAACCAGCTACGAGCAGTACTTC.

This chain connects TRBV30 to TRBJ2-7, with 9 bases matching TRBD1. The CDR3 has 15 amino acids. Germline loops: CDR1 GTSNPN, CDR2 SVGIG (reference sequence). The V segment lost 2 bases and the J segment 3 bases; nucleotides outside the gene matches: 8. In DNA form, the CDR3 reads TGTGCCTGGAGTCACCGGGACAGGGTTAACTACGAGCAGTACTTC. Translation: CAWSHRDRVNYEQYF.

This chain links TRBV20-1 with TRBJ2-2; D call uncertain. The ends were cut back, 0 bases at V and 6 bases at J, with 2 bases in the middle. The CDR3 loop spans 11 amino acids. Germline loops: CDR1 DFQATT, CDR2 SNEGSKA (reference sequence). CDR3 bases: TGCAGTGCTAGAGATTCCGGGGAGCTGTTTTTT. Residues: CSARDSGELFF.

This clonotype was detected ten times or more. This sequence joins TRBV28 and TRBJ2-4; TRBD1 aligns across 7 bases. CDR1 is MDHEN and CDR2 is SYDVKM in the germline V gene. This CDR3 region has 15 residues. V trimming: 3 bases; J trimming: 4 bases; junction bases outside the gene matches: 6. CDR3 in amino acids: CASSLKGANKNIQYF. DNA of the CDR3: TGTGCCAGCAGTTTGAAGGGGGCGAATAAAAACATTCAGTACTTC.

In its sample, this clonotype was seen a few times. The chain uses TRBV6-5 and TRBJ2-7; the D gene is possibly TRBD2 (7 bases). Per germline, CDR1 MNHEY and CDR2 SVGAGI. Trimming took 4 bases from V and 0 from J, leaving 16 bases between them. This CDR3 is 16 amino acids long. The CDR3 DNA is TGTGCCAGCAGTTTTATGGGGGGGGCTCCCTCCTACGAGCAGTACTTC. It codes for CASSFMGGAPSYEQYF.

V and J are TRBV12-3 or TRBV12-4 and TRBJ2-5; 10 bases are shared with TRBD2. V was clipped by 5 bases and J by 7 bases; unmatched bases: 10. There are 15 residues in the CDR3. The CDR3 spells CASSEDLAGDGTQYF. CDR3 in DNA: TGTGCCAGCAGTGAAGACCTAGCGGGAGACGGGACCCAGTACTTC.

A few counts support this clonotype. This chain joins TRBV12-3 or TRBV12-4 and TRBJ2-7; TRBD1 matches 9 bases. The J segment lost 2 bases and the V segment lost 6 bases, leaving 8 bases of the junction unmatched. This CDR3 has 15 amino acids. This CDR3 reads CASRDDRGDPYEQYF. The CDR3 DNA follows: TGTGCCAGCAGAGACGACAGGGGGGACCCCTACGAGCAGTACTTC.

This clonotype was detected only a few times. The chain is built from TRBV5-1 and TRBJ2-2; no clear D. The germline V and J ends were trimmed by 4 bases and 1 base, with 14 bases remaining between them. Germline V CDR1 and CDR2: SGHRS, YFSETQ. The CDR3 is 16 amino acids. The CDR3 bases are TGCGCCAGCAGCCCCATCCAGGCTGGGAACACCGGGGAGCTGTTTTTT. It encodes CASSPIQAGNTGELFF.

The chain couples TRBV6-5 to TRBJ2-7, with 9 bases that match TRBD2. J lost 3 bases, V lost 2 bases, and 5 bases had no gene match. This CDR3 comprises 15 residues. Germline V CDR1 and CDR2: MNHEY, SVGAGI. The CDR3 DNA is TGTGCCAGCAGTTACCGGGCTAGCGGGATCTACGAGCAGTACTTC. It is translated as CASSYRASGIYEQYF.

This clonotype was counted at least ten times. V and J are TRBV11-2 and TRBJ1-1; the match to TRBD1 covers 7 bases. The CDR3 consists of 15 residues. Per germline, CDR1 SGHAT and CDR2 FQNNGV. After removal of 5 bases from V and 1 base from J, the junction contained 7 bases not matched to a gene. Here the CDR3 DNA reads TGTGCCAGCAGCGTTCTGAGGGGGCGGAACACTGAAGCTTTCTTT. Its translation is CASSVLRGRNTEAFF.

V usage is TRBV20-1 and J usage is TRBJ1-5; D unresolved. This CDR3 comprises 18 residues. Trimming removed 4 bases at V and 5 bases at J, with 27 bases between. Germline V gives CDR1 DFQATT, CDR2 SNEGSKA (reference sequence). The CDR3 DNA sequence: TGCAGTGCTAATATCCCGGGCCGGACGGGTTTGAAGGATCAGCCCCAGCATTTT. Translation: CSANIPGRTGLKDQPQHF.

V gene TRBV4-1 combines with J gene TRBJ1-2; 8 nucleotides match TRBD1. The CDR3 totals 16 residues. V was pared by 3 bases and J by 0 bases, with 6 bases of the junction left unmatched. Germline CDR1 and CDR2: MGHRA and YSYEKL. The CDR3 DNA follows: TGCGCCAGCAGCCAGCCGGGACAGGCAGCTAACTATGGCTACACCTTC. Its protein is CASSQPGQAANYGYTF.

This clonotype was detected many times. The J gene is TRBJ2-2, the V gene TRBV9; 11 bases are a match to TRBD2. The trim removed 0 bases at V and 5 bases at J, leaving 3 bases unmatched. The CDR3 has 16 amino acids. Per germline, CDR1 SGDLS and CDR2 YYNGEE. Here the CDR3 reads CASSVGGTSGTGELFF. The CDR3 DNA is TGTGCCAGCAGCGTAGGGGGGACTAGCGGAACCGGGGAGCTGTTTTTT. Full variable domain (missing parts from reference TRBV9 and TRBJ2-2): DSGVTQTPKHLITATGQRVTLRCSPRSGDLSVYWYQQSLDQGLQFLIQYYNGEERAKGNILERFSAQQFPDLHSELNLSSLELGDSALYFCASSVGGTSGTGELFFGEGSRLTVL.